The 30 T cell receptor beta chains in this list originate from one sample, sequenced in a study of blood T cell repertoires in COVID-19. The method was immunoSEQ multiplex PCR; TCRdb's version includes in-frame clones alone and lacks a portion of them. This sample has 70,000 to 90,000 clones, with roughly 83% found just once. The source material was peripheral blood. These receptors all stem from a man aged 50 to 59 with active COVID-19.

This chain joins TRBV6-5 and TRBJ2-5; D unresolved. Germline-derived CDR1 and CDR2 are MNHEY and SVGAGI. The CDR3 runs to 14 residues. V was cut by 0 bases and J by 2 bases, with 7 bases left in between. The DNA of the CDR3 is TGTGCCAGCAGTTACTCTTTCAGACAAGAGACCCAGTACTTC. Encoded protein: CASSYSFRQETQYF.

The chain recombines TRBV10-3 with TRBJ2-1; D perhaps matches TRBD2 (6 bases). V lost 5 bases to trimming and J lost 3 bases, with 14 bases between them. CDR1 is ENHRY, CDR2 SYGVKD, per germline. The length of the CDR3 is 15 residues. CDR3: CAISRDSGGYNEQFF. The DNA of the CDR3 is TGTGCCATCAGTCGGGACTCCGGGGGCTACAATGAGCAGTTCTTC.

This sequence joins TRBV28 and TRBJ1-1; unclear D gene. Germline V gives CDR1 MDHEN, CDR2 SYDVKM. The V and J ends lost 2 bases and 6 bases respectively, with 10 bases between them. CDR3 length equals 13 residues. CDR3: CASSLRLGAEAFF. The CDR3 DNA reads as TGTGCCAGCAGTTTAAGACTCGGCGCTGAAGCTTTCTTT.

This sequence joins TRBV7-2 and TRBJ1-2, with D possibly being TRBD1 (5 bases). Germline loops: CDR1 SGHTA, CDR2 FQGNSA. Trimming pared 5 bases from V and 4 bases from J, leaving 26 bases between. CDR3 length: 18 amino acids. The CDR3: CASSGEGLQAQFTYGYTF. Here the CDR3 DNA reads TGTGCCAGCAGCGGAGAGGGACTGCAGGCCCAATTCACCTATGGCTACACCTTC.

The rearrangement joins TRBV20-1 to TRBJ2-1; 8 nucleotides align to TRBD2. The germline V gene encodes CDR1 DFQATT and CDR2 SNEGSKA (reference sequence). The trim removed 6 bases at V and 4 bases at J, leaving 8 bases unmatched. The CDR3 covers 14 residues. CDR3 bases: TGCAGTGCCAGTTATAGCGGGAAGTACAATGAGCAGTTCTTC. Encoded protein: CSASYSGKYNEQFF.

The genes are TRBV27 and TRBJ2-7; perhaps TRBD1 as D (6 bases). The CDR3 runs 13 residues. Deletions cut 6 bases from V and 0 bases from J, with 9 bases between. The germline gives CDR1 MNHEY, CDR2 SMNVEV (reference sequence). For the CDR3, the DNA is TGTGCCAGCAGCCACAGGGACTCCTACGAGCAGTACTTC. Amino acid sequence: CASSHRDSYEQYF.

Written as DNA, the CDR3 is TGTGCCAGCAGTCTACACGGGGGCGAGCAGTACTTC. It translates to CASSLHGGEQYF. The chain carries TRBV2 and TRBJ2-7; weak D call: TRBD2 (6 bases). V lost 5 bases, J lost 6 bases, and 11 bases lay in between. The CDR3 covers 12 residues. Germline CDR1 reads SNHLY; CDR2 reads FYNNEI.

V gene TRBV9 combines with J gene TRBJ2-2; 8 bases are a match to TRBD2. CDR1 and CDR2 (germline): SGDLS, YYNGEE. V was pared by 0 bases and J by 4 bases, with 2 bases of the junction left unmatched. The CDR3 loop spans 15 amino acids. CDR3 DNA: TGTGCCAGCAGCGTAGCGGCGGGAGGCACCGGGGAGCTGTTTTTT. Translated, it gives CASSVAAGGTGELFF.

The chain recombines TRBV6-4 with TRBJ2-2; D might be TRBD1 (7 bases). The CDR3 is 14 residues long. Between the trimmed V and J ends, which lost 8 bases and 4 bases, there was a span of 14 bases. Germline V lookup: CDR1 MRHNA, CDR2 SNTAGT. Written as DNA, the CDR3 is TGTGCCAGCCGGGGGACAGCGATCACCGGGGAGCTGTTTTTT. Protein product: CASRGTAITGELFF.

The rearrangement joins TRBV6-5 to TRBJ1-1; TRBD1 matches 8 bases. There are 15 residues in the CDR3. CDR1 is MNHEY and CDR2 is SVGAGI in the germline V gene. V dropped 6 bases and J dropped 2; count of bases not matched to a gene: 8. The CDR3 coding sequence is TGTGCCAGCAGCCCAGGGGGCGGGGGAAACACTGAAGCTTTCTTT. This gives the protein CASSPGGGGNTEAFF.

The rearrangement joins TRBV4-3 to TRBJ1-6; 8 nucleotides match TRBD1. The CDR3 runs 17 residues. V dropped 0 bases and J dropped 9; count of bases not matched to a gene: 10. Germline loops: CDR1 LGHNA, CDR2 YSLEER. DNA for the CDR3: TGCGCCAGCAGCCAAGATGGTGGGGGACAGGTATTTTCACCCCTCCACTTT. It translates to CASSQDGGGQVFSPLHF.

This clone was recorded only once. As DNA, the CDR3 is TGCGCCAGCAGCCAACGGTTGGGAGGGAGTTCCAACACCGGGGAGCTGTTTTTT. Translation gives CASSQRLGGSSNTGELFF. The chain has TRBV4-1 and TRBJ2-2; the match to TRBD2 covers 7 bases. V trimming: 2 bases; J trimming: 2 bases; junction bases outside the gene matches: 11. The V gene's germline CDR1 is MGHRA and CDR2 YSYEKL. CDR3 size: 18 residues.

The genes are TRBV5-1 and TRBJ2-7; D may be TRBD2 (6 bases). The germline gives CDR1 SGHRS, CDR2 YFSETQ. V was clipped by 4 bases and J by 2 bases, with 19 bases between them. The CDR3 extends over 16 amino acids. CDR3 protein: CASSVTRGLDPYEQYF. The CDR3 nucleotides are TGCGCCAGCAGCGTGACGCGGGGCCTGGACCCCTACGAGCAGTACTTC.

This clone was seen only once. The chain uses TRBV6-5 and TRBJ1-1; tentative D call: TRBD1 (6 bases). V was cut by 6 bases and J by 3 bases, with 8 bases left in between. Germline values: CDR1 MNHEY, CDR2 SVGAGI. This CDR3 region has 12 residues. As DNA, the CDR3 is TGTGCCAGCAGCAAGGGGGACACTGAAGCTTTCTTT. Encoded protein: CASSKGDTEAFF.

The genes are TRBV6-5 and TRBJ2-5; 7 bases match TRBD1. V shed 5 bases and J 5 bases; nucleotides not matched to a gene: 5. Germline CDR1 MNHEY, CDR2 SVGAGI. The CDR3 is made up of 13 amino acids. The DNA of the CDR3 is TGTGCCAGCAGTCGGGACAGCGTGGAGACCCAGTACTTC. Translation gives CASSRDSVETQYF.

The chain carries TRBV6-5 and TRBJ2-3, with 7 bases aligning to TRBD1. After removal of 6 bases from V and 11 bases from J, the junction contained 5 bases not matched to a gene. The CDR3 is 11 residues long. CDR1 and CDR2 (germline): MNHEY, SVGAGI. The chain's CDR3 is CASSTGVVQYF. In DNA, the CDR3 is TGTGCCAGCAGCACAGGGGTGGTGCAGTATTTT.

V and J are TRBV28 and TRBJ1-2, with TRBD1 identical over 10 bases. J was trimmed by 4 bases and V by 5 bases; bases with no gene match: 10. Germline V gene data show CDR1 as MDHEN and CDR2 as SYDVKM. CDR3 length equals 16 residues. The CDR3 protein is CASSVIRTGGGYGYTF. The CDR3 DNA follows: TGTGCCAGCAGTGTTATCCGGACAGGGGGAGGCTATGGCTACACCTTC.

The chain joins TRBV24-1 to TRBJ2-1; TRBD1 matches 7 bases. With V trimmed by 0 bases and J by 10 bases, 5 bases remained unmatched. Germline V CDR1 and CDR2: KGHDR, SFDVKD. CDR3 length: 14 residues. CDR3 DNA: TGTGCCACCAGTGATTTGGAGGGGGCGCGAGAGCAGTTCTTC. Translating gives CATSDLEGAREQFF.

This rearrangement joins TRBV7-2 to TRBJ1-5, with unresolved D. The CDR3 sequence is 13 residues long. Trimming pared 0 bases from V and 4 bases from J, leaving 4 bases between. CDR1 is SGHTA and CDR2 is FQGNSA in the germline V gene. The CDR3 DNA is TGTGCCAGCAGCTTAGCGCTAAATCAGCCCCAGCATTTT. Translated, it gives CASSLALNQPQHF.

V gene TRBV7-2 combines with J gene TRBJ1-1, with unresolved D. V shed 4 bases and J shed 0 bases, with 9 bases lying between them. The CDR3 is 14 amino acids. CDR1 and CDR2 from the germline V gene are SGHTA and FQGNSA. The CDR3, as DNA: TGTGCCAGCAGCTGGAACCAGGTGAACACTGAAGCTTTCTTT. Translated: CASSWNQVNTEAFF.

This sequence joins TRBV7-2 and TRBJ1-1; the D is unclear. Germline V gene lookup returns CDR1 SGHTA and CDR2 FQGNSA. V was cut by 1 base and J by 0 bases, with 6 bases left in between. The CDR3 covers 14 residues. This CDR3 reads CASSLERVNTEAFF. The CDR3 DNA sequence: TGTGCCAGCAGCTTAGAGAGGGTGAACACTGAAGCTTTCTTT.

This clone has only a few counts. The rearrangement joins TRBV5-1 to TRBJ2-1; 10 nucleotides align to TRBD2. The CDR3 has 16 amino acids. Germline-derived CDR1 and CDR2 are SGHRS and YFSETQ. V gave up 0 bases and J gave up 4 bases; unmatched junction bases: 4. The CDR3 coding sequence is TGCGCCAGCAGCTTGGCAGATAGCGGGGGGTACAATGAGCAGTTCTTC. Protein: CASSLADSGGYNEQFF.

This chain joins TRBV27 and TRBJ2-7, with 12 bases that match TRBD2. V lost 6 bases and J lost 3; bases outside the gene matches: 0. CDR1 is MNHEY, CDR2 SMNVEV, per germline (reference sequence). The CDR3 is made up of 13 amino acids. The CDR3 DNA reads as TGTGCCAGCAGACTAGCGGGAGGCTACGAGCAGTACTTC. This encodes CASRLAGGYEQYF.

V and J are TRBV2 and TRBJ1-2, with D unresolved. Germline CDR1 reads SNHLY; CDR2 reads FYNNEI. Trimming left V 1 base short and J 0 bases short, with 6 bases between. CDR3 length: 14 amino acids. The CDR3 region is CASSEGRSNYGYTF. CDR3 nucleotides: TGTGCCAGCAGTGAAGGTCGGTCTAACTATGGCTACACCTTC.

Concerning this clone itself: Mismatch with germline at one junction end may stem from a read error. This chain links TRBV7-7 with TRBJ2-7; possible D gene TRBD2, 6 bases. The CDR3 is made up of 14 amino acids. Germline CDR1 and CDR2: SSHAT and FNYEAQ (reference sequence). CDR3 nucleotides: TGTGCTAGCAGCTTAGGCGGGGTTGGCTACGAGCAGTACTTC. It translates to CASSLGGVGYEQYF.

The chain is built from TRBV4-1 and TRBJ1-6; TRBD1 agrees at 7 bases. The germline V gene encodes CDR1 MGHRA and CDR2 YSYEKL. J gave up 10 bases and V 0 bases, and 3 bases lay outside the gene matches. The length of the CDR3 is 14 residues. Here the CDR3 DNA reads TGCGCCAGCAGCCAAGAGGCAGGGGGATCACCCCTCCACTTT. It translates to CASSQEAGGSPLHF.

CDR3 sequence reads: CASSLTGANTGELFF. As DNA, the CDR3 is TGTGCCAGCAGCTTAACGGGAGCGAACACCGGGGAGCTGTTTTTT. This chain connects TRBV7-3 to TRBJ2-2; tentative D call: TRBD2 (5 bases). CDR3 length: 15 amino acids. V was clipped by 0 bases and J by 0 bases, with 5 bases between them. CDR1 SGHTA and CDR2 FQGTGA come from the germline V gene.

The rearrangement joins TRBV28 to TRBJ2-7; 8 bases map to TRBD1. Germline V gene data show CDR1 as MDHEN and CDR2 as SYDVKM. CDR3 length: 14 residues. V trimming: 2 bases; J trimming: 4 bases; junction bases outside the gene matches: 4. The chain's CDR3 is CASSLQGAQYEQYF. The CDR3, as DNA: TGTGCCAGCAGTTTACAGGGGGCTCAATACGAGCAGTACTTC.

V is TRBV20-1 and J is TRBJ1-6, with a possible D match to TRBD1 (5 bases). Germline CDR1 DFQATT, CDR2 SNEGSKA (reference sequence). V was trimmed by 3 bases and J by 14 bases, leaving 14 bases between them. There are 12 residues in the CDR3. The CDR3 here is CSASQMRGALHF. The CDR3 DNA sequence: TGCAGTGCTAGTCAGATGCGGGGGGCCCTCCACTTT.

The J gene is TRBJ1-2, the V gene TRBV6-2 or TRBV6-3, with 7 bases lining up with TRBD1. This CDR3 comprises 13 residues. V gave up 6 bases and J gave up 6 bases; unmatched junction bases: 7. Germline CDR1 is MNHEY and CDR2 is SVGEGT. The CDR3 DNA sequence: TGTGCCAGCAGCTTCTCAGGGGGTCATGGCTACACCTTC. It yields the protein CASSFSGGHGYTF.